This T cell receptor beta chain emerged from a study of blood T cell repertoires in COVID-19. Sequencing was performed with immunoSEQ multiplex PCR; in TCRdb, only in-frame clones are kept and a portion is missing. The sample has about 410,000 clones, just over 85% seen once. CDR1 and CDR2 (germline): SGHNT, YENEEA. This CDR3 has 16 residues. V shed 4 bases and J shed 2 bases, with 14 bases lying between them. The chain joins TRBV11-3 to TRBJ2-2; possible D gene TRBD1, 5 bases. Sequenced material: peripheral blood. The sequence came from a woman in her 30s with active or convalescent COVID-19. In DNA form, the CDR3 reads TGTGCCAGCAGCTCCCAAACAGGAATAAACACCGGGGAGCTGTTTTTT. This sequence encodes CASSSQTGINTGELFF.